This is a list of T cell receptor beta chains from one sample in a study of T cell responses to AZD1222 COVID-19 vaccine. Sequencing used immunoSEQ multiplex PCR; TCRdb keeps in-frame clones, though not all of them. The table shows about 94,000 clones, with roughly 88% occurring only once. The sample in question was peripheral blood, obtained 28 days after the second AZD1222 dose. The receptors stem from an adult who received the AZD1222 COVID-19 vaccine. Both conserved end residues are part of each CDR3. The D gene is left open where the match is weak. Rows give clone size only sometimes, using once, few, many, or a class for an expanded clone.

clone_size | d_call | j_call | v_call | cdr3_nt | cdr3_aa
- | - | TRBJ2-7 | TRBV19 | TGTGCCAGTAGTTGGGCCTACGAGCAGTACTTC | CASSWAYEQYF
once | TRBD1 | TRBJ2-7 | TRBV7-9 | TGTGCCAGCAGCTTAATTGGAACGGACAGGGGCCCCTACGAGCAGTACTTC | CASSLIGTDRGPYEQYF
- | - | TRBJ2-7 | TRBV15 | TGTGCCACCAGCAGAGAGGGGGGCTCCTCCTACGAGCAGTACTTC | CATSREGGSSYEQYF
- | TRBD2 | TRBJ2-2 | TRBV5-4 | TGTGCCAGCAGCGGTAGCGGGAGGGGCACCGGGGAGCTGTTTTTT | CASSGSGRGTGELFF
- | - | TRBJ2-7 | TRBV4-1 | TGCGCCAGCAGGCAGGGTTACGAGCAGTACTTC | CASRQGYEQYF
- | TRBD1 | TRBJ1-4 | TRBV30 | TGTGCCTGGACGGACAGGGGTCATGAAAAACTGTTTTTT | CAWTDRGHEKLFF
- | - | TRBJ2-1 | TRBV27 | TGTGCCAGCAGTTTTCAGCGGCAAGCCTCCTACAATGAGCAGTTCTTC | CASSFQRQASYNEQFF
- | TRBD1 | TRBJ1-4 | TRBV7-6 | TGTGCCAGCAGCTTAGGCCCCACACAGGGGTGGGGGAATGAAAAACTGTTTTTT | CASSLGPTQGWGNEKLFF
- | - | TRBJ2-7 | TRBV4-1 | TGCGCCAGCAGCCAAGGTTCGCCCGTTTCGAAAGGGGGGCGGAAGTCCTACGAGCAGTACTTC | CASSQGSPVSKGGRKSYEQYF
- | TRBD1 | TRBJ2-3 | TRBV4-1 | TGCGCCAGCAGCCAAGAGCCACCGGGGACAGGGATACCAGATACGCAGTATTTT | CASSQEPPGTGIPDTQYF
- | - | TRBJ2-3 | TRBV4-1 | TGCGCCAGCAGCCAAGACAGATACACAGATACGCAGTATTTT | CASSQDRYTDTQYF
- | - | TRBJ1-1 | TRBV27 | TGTGCCAGCAGCGGACGTGGGGATGAAGCTTTCTTT | CASSGRGDEAFF
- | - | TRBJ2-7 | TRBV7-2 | TGTGCCAGCAGCTTAAGGTCGGACAGCAAAGTGTACGAGCAGTACTTC | CASSLRSDSKVYEQYF
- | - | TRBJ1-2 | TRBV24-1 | TGTGCCACCAGTGATGGGGGGCAGGGAGAAACTGGCTACACCTTC | CATSDGGQGETGYTF
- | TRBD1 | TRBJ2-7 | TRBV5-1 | TGCGCCAGCAGCTTGGGAGGACAGGGGGCTGACGAGCAGTACTTC | CASSLGGQGADEQYF
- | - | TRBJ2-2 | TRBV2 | TGTGCCAGCAACAAGGGGCCCGGGGAGCTGTTTTTT | CASNKGPGELFF
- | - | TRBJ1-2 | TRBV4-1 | TGCGCCAGCAGCGGGCGAGGCTCGTCCTATGGCTACACCTTC | CASSGRGSSYGYTF
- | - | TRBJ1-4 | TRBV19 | TGTGCCAGTAAAAGGGGGACCGGGACCTTTAATGAAAAACTGTTTTTT | CASKRGTGTFNEKLFF
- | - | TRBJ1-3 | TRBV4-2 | TGTGCCAGCAGCCAAGATCCAGGATACCCGTCTGGAAACACCATATATTTT | CASSQDPGYPSGNTIYF
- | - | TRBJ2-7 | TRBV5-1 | TGCGCCAGCAGCTTGCAACCGGGACCCGACTACGAGCAGTACTTC | CASSLQPGPDYEQYF
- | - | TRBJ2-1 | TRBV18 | TGTGCCAGCTCACCCGGGGACGCCACCTACAATGAGCAGTTCTTC | CASSPGDATYNEQFF
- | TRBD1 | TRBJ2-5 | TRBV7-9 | TGTGCCAGCAGCTACGGACAGGGAGTCAAAGAGACCCAGTACTTC | CASSYGQGVKETQYF
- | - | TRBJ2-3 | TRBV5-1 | TGCGCCAGCAGCTTGGTCGGACAGTCGGACTTCGGCACAGATACGCAGTATTTT | CASSLVGQSDFGTDTQYF
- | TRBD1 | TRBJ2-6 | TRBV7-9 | TGTGCCAGCAGCAGGACAGGGTCTGGGGCCAACGTCCTGACTTTC | CASSRTGSGANVLTF
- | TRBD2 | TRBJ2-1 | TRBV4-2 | TGTGCCAGCGGTACTAGCGACAATGAGCAGTTCTTC | CASGTSDNEQFF
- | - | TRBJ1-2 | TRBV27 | TGTGCCAGCAGTACAGGGTCGTTTGGCTACACCTTC | CASSTGSFGYTF
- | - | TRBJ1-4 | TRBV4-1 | TGCGCCAGCAGCGTTGGGGGAACCGGTGAAAAACTGTTTTTT | CASSVGGTGEKLFF
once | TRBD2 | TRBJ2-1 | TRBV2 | TGTGCCAGCAGTGACCCCTTTGAGCGGGGAAGCTCCTACAATGAGCAGTTCTTC | CASSDPFERGSSYNEQFF
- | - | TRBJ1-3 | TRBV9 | TGTGCCAGCAGCGGGAACTCTGGAAACACCATATATTTT | CASSGNSGNTIYF
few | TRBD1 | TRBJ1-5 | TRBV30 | TGTGCCTGGAGTGTAGACAGGGCAGGTCAGCCCCAGCATTTT | CAWSVDRAGQPQHF
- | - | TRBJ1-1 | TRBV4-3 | TGCGCCAGCAGCCAAGGACGGTCTCATGAAGCTTTCTTT | CASSQGRSHEAFF
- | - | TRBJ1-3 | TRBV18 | TGTGCCAGCTCACCTATTCGGGGCTGGGTCTCTGGAAACACCATATATTTT | CASSPIRGWVSGNTIYF
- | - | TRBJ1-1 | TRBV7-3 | TGTGCCAGCTCCGCCAAGGGTGGGGGCACTGAAGCTTTCTTT | CASSAKGGGTEAFF
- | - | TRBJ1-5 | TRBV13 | TGTGCCAGCAGCTCAAATCGAGGAGGCGCAGGCAATCAGCCCCAGCATTTT | CASSSNRGGAGNQPQHF
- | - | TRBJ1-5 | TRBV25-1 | TGTGCCAGCAGTCACCCCGGGGACAATCAGCCCCAGCATTTT | CASSHPGDNQPQHF
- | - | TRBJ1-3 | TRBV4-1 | TGCGCCAGCAGCCAGGGGGCTATAAGAAACACCATATATTTT | CASSQGAIRNTIYF
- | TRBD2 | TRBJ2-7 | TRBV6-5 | TGTGCCAGCAGAACCAGACTAGCGGGGGACTACGAGCAGTACTTC | CASRTRLAGDYEQYF
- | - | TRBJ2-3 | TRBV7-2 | TGTGCCAGCAGCCCCAGCGCGGGTACGCAGTATTTT | CASSPSAGTQYF
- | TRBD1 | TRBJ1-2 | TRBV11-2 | TGTGCCAGCAGCTGGCGGACAGGCGAACCGCTCGGGGGAACCTTC | CASSWRTGEPLGGTF
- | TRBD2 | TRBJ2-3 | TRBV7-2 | TGTGCCAGCAGCCCGAGTGGTGGCGGGGGAGATACGCAGTATTTT | CASSPSGGGGDTQYF
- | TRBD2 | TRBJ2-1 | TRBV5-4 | TGTGCCAGCAGCCGGAGACTAGCGGGGGGAAACAATGAGCAGTTCTTC | CASSRRLAGGNNEQFF
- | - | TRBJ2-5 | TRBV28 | TGTGCCAGCAGTTCACGGGACACCCTGGGCGAGACCCAGTACTTC | CASSSRDTLGETQYF
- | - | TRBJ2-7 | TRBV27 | TGTGCCAGCAGTTCCTCCCTTGTCGGGGTATCAGCCTACGAGCAGTACTTC | CASSSSLVGVSAYEQYF
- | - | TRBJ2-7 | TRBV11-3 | TGTGCCAGCAGCTTAGCACAGGAGCAGTACTTC | CASSLAQEQYF
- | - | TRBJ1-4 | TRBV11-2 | TGTGCCAGCAGCCCCTCGGTGCAGGCTGAAAAACTGTTTTTT | CASSPSVQAEKLFF
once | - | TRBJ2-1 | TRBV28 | TGTGCCAGCAGCCGTAGGGAAAATGAGCAGTTCTTC | CASSRRENEQFF